The entry that follows covers one T cell receptor (beta chain) sequence. Its specificity is not known. The sample belongs to a study of identical twins. Unique molecular identifiers were present on cDNA, and template switching added a universal primer site. One entry per CDR3 protein results from TCRdb running MiXCR on the 5' RACE reads. The table lists 270,000 or so distinct CDR3 sequences, approximately 8.6% of them singletons. Broader study findings: Where out-of-frame alpha sequences were twin-shared, they showed excess low generation probability.

The same sample was also used in a study of yellow fever vaccine responses in identical twins. That source notes: On the reported evidence, twins' vaccine T cell responses seemed partly convergent and partly personalized.

Sequencing was carried out using CD8+ T cells sorted from blood. This receptor was identified in a woman between 18 and 30 years old in good health.

DNA of the CDR3: TGCAGTGCTCTGACAGCCGGACAGGGGCCTAATGAGCAGTTCTTC. It yields the protein CSALTAGQGPNEQFF. The rearrangement uses TRBV20-1 and TRBJ2-1; 9 bases agree with TRBD1. With V trimmed by 5 bases and J by 7 bases, 12 bases remained unmatched. The CDR3 is 15 residues long. Germline values: CDR1 DFQATT, CDR2 SNEGSKA (reference sequence).